This T cell receptor beta chain was recorded in a study of cytomegalovirus exposure and HLA in healthy donors. The wider study: When 398 donors were genotyped, more than 70% of them were found to fall in the Caucasian-associated ancestry cluster.

Overall study results and limits: V- and J-gene trimming in TCR beta was tied to a missense DCLRE1C variant by an analysis performed later.

Researchers ran the PCR with 60 Vbeta and 13 Jbeta primers. TCRdb keeps only in-frame clones here, not all; method: immunoSEQ multiplex PCR. The sample shows about 150,000 clones, 80% of them seen only once. Per the germline V gene, CDR1 is MNHEY and CDR2 is SVGAGI. With 3 bases clipped from V and 2 bases from J, the junction kept 6 bases outside the gene matches. This CDR3 has 15 residues. On this clone: What it recognizes is unknown.

Sequenced material: PBMCs. The clonotype originates from a middle-aged woman in good health and CMV-seropositive. The J gene is TRBJ2-7, the V gene TRBV6-5, with 8 bases lining up with TRBD2. Here the CDR3 DNA reads TGTGCCAGCAGTTATCTAGCGGGCCTCACCTACGAGCAGTACTTC. Translating gives CASSYLAGLTYEQYF.